This T cell receptor beta chain derives from a study of OX40 agonist ivuxolimab in advanced cancers. Study-wide results and caveats: Compared with CD4+, CD8+ T cells on average had more expanded clones.

V was shortened by 0 bases and J by 7 bases, with 19 bases between the two germline ends. The CDR3 runs 16 residues. Germline lookup yields CDR1 SGHDN and CDR2 FVKESK. Assay used: immunoSEQ multiplex PCR; TCRdb lists only in-frame clones, some missing. The sample has tens of thousands of clones; roughly 85% are singletons. Worth noting for this clone: Its antigen is currently unknown.

The source is an adult with an advanced solid tumor such as melanoma, head and neck, liver or kidney cancer. Sequenced material: CD4+ or CD8+ T cells sorted from blood, taken in a trial of the OX40 agonist ivuxolimab. The chain couples TRBV14 to TRBJ2-7, with a tentative D call TRBD1 (5 bases). CDR3 region: CASSQEAGLIIEEQYF. Here the CDR3 DNA reads TGTGCCAGCAGCCAAGAAGCAGGGCTGATCATAGAGGAGCAGTACTTC.